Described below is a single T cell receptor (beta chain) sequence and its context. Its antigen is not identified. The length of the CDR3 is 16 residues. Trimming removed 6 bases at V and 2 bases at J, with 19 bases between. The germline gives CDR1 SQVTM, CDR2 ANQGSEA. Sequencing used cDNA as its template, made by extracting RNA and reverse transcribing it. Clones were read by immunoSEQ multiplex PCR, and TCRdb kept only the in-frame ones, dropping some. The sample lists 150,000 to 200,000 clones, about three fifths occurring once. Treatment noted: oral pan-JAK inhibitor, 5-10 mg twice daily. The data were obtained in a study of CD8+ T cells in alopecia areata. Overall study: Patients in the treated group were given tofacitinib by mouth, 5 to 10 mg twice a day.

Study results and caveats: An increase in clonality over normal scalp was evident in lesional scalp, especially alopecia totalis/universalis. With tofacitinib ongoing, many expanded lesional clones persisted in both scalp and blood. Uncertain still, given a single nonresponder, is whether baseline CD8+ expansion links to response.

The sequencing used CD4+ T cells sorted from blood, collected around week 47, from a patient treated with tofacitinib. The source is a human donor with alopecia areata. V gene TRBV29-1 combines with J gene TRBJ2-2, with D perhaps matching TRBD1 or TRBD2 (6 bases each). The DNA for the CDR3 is TGCAGCGTCAAAGGGGCCCGGGGGCGAAACACCGGGGAGCTGTTTTTT. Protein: CSVKGARGRNTGELFF.